The 28 T cell receptor beta chains below all came from one sample that was sequenced in a study of T cell changes during pregnancy in multiple sclerosis. Clones were sequenced by immunoSEQ multiplex PCR, and TCRdb holds only the in-frame ones, with some missing. The sample consists of around 71,000 clones, 92% of them appearing once. The source was peripheral blood, collected after pregnancy. These receptors came from a female donor with multiple sclerosis, enrolled in a pregnancy study.

In its sample, this clone was seen once. The gene calls are TRBV4-1 and TRBJ2-1; D might be TRBD2 (5 bases). The CDR3 has 17 amino acids. Trimming cost V 3 bases and J 0 bases, with 15 bases left between them. Germline lookup yields CDR1 MGHRA and CDR2 YSYEKL. CDR3 residues: CASSQRAEGTSYNEQFF. Written as DNA, the CDR3 is TGCGCCAGCAGCCAGCGAGCGGAAGGAACCTCCTACAATGAGCAGTTCTTC.

The CDR3 DNA sequence: TGTGCCAGCAGTAAGGTGGCAGGGGGCGCGGATACGCAGTATTTT. This encodes CASSKVAGGADTQYF. The rearrangement joins TRBV6-5 to TRBJ2-3; TRBD1 matches at 8 bases. J was trimmed by 6 bases and V by 5 bases; bases with no gene match: 10. Per the germline V gene, CDR1 is MNHEY and CDR2 is SVGAGI. CDR3 size: 15 residues.

The chain joins TRBV10-1 to TRBJ1-2; TRBD1 might be the D (5 bases). V was clipped by 8 bases and J by 3 bases, with 10 bases between them. Germline V gene lookup returns CDR1 WNHNN and CDR2 SYGVQD (reference sequence). There are 12 residues in the CDR3. The CDR3 nucleotides read TGCGCCAGCTCGGGGGGAGACTATGGCTACACCTTC. Translation: CASSGGDYGYTF.

This sequence joins TRBV19 and TRBJ2-1, with TRBD2 matching over 7 bases. From germline, CDR1 is LNHDA and CDR2 SQIVND (reference sequence). The CDR3 covers 15 residues. V dropped 3 bases and J dropped 8; count of bases not matched to a gene: 10. CDR3 sequence (DNA): TGTGCCAGTAGTATCGGGACTATAAACAGCGATGAGCAGTTCTTC. Its protein product is CASSIGTINSDEQFF.

The gene calls are TRBV28 and TRBJ1-2; D is perhaps TRBD1 (5 bases). From germline, CDR1 is MDHEN and CDR2 SYDVKM. The V end was cut by 4 bases, the J end by 3 bases, with 15 bases between. The CDR3 spans 15 residues. The CDR3 sequence is CASSSTRGSYYGYTF. The CDR3 DNA is TGTGCCAGCAGTTCGACAAGGGGATCCTACTATGGCTACACCTTC.

The CDR3, as DNA: TGTGCCAGCAGTTTCCTGGACAGGGGGAAGAGGAGCAATCAGCCCCAGCATTTT. Its translation: CASSFLDRGKRSNQPQHF. The rearrangement joins TRBV28 to TRBJ1-5, with TRBD1 identical over 10 bases. Germline CDR1 is MDHEN and CDR2 is SYDVKM. Trimming took 3 bases from V and 1 from J; bases not matched to a gene: 9. The CDR3 length is 18 residues.

This chain joins TRBV7-2 and TRBJ2-7; 9 nucleotides align to TRBD2. Germline CDR1 and CDR2: SGHTA and FQGNSA. V shed 4 bases, J shed 4 bases, and the junction held 5 bases outside the gene matches. The CDR3 sequence is 14 residues long. The CDR3 protein is CASSSLAGEYEQYF. The CDR3 DNA reads TGTGCCAGCAGCTCCTTAGCGGGAGAATACGAGCAGTACTTC.

The chain recombines TRBV11-1 with TRBJ2-1, with TRBD1 matching over 9 bases. Germline V gene lookup returns CDR1 SGHAT and CDR2 FQDESV (reference sequence). The CDR3 contains 15 residues. Germline trimming cut 5 bases from V and 4 bases from J; bases unmatched to any gene: 6. In DNA form, the CDR3 reads TGTGCCAGCAGCATTCGGACAGGGGAATACAATGAGCAGTTCTTC. Translation: CASSIRTGEYNEQFF.

The chain joins TRBV5-4 to TRBJ1-1; the D is unclear. CDR3 size: 13 residues. Trimming shortened V by 6 bases and J by 4 bases, and 13 bases separated the two germline ends. Germline V gene lookup returns CDR1 SGHNT and CDR2 YYREEE (reference sequence). The CDR3 here is CASKDWSGTEAFF. For the CDR3, the DNA is TGTGCCAGCAAGGATTGGTCGGGCACTGAAGCTTTCTTT.

V gene TRBV19 combines with J gene TRBJ2-1; 12 bases align to TRBD2. The CDR3 length is 18 residues. Per germline, CDR1 LNHDA and CDR2 SQIVND (reference sequence). The V and J ends lost 7 bases and 4 bases, in that order; junction bases with no gene match: 14. The CDR3 DNA sequence: TGTGCCAGTATCGCCCCACTGCTAGCGGGAGGGAGATACAATGAGCAGTTCTTC. This codes for CASIAPLLAGGRYNEQFF. Drawing the rest from reference TRBV19 and TRBJ2-1, the complete variable domain is DGGITQSPKYLFRKEGQNVTLSCEQNLNHDAMYWYRQDPGQGLRLIYYSQIVNDFQKGDIAEGYSVSREKKESFPLTVTSAQKNPTAFYLCASIAPLLAGGRYNEQFFGPGTRLTVL.

J is TRBJ1-1 and V is TRBV18; D is possibly TRBD1 (6 bases). The germline V and J ends were trimmed by 7 bases and 1 base, with 10 bases remaining between them. The CDR3 spans 13 residues. The germline CDR1 and CDR2 sequences are KGHSH and LQKENI. Here the CDR3 reads CASCLTGNTEAFF. CDR3 bases: TGTGCCAGCTGCTTGACAGGGAACACTGAAGCTTTCTTT. Filled out from reference TRBV18 and TRBJ1-1, the complete variable domain reads NAGVMQNPRHLVRRRGQEARLRCSPMKGHSHVYWYRQLPEEGLKFMVYLQKENIIDESGMPKERFSAEFPKEGPSILRIQQVVRGDSAAYFCASCLTGNTEAFFGQGTRLTVV.

The rearrangement uses TRBV29-1 and TRBJ2-7; the match to TRBD1 covers 10 bases. Losses at the gene ends were 7 bases for V and 3 bases for J; bases not matched to a gene: 6. CDR1 is SQVTM and CDR2 is ANQGSEA in the germline V gene. The CDR3 contains 13 residues. CDR3 DNA sequence: TGCAGCGCTCGACAGGGGGCGGGCTACGAGCAGTACTTC. This sequence encodes CSARQGAGYEQYF.

This clone was seen just once. The chain recombines TRBV7-2 with TRBJ1-2, with 9 bases aligning to TRBD1. In germline, CDR1 is SGHTA, CDR2 FQGNSA. This CDR3 has 16 residues. Unmatched junction bases numbered 11, after V lost 5 bases and J lost 4 bases. The CDR3 DNA is TGTGCCAGCAGCCCACCAACAGGGGGCTCCCTCTATGGCTACACCTTC. Protein product: CASSPPTGGSLYGYTF.

The chain recombines TRBV6-4 with TRBJ1-1, with D perhaps matching TRBD1 (5 bases). Trimming removed 2 bases from V and 11 bases from J, with 21 bases in between. From germline, CDR1 is MRHNA and CDR2 SNTAGT. The CDR3 runs 15 residues. The CDR3 coding sequence is TGTGCCAGCAGTGACACGATAGGACTCGCGGGGGTGGCTTTCTTT. This sequence encodes CASSDTIGLAGVAFF.

The chain combines TRBV5-6 with TRBJ1-5; tentatively, D is TRBD1 (6 bases). Trimming took 4 bases from V and 10 from J, leaving 15 bases between them. CDR3 length: 13 amino acids. Germline CDR1 and CDR2: SGHDT and YYEEEE. The CDR3 region is CASSLGTSFPQHF. Here the CDR3 DNA reads TGTGCCAGCAGCCTTGGGACATCATTTCCCCAGCATTTT.

As regards this clone: Other DNA sequences in the sample encode the same CDR3. This chain connects TRBV18 to TRBJ2-3, with TRBD1 identical over 8 bases. This CDR3 comprises 15 residues. CDR1 is KGHSH and CDR2 is LQKENI in the germline V gene. Germline trimming cut 3 bases from V and 1 base from J; bases unmatched to any gene: 3. This CDR3 is CASSPGQVGTDTQYF. The CDR3 bases are TGTGCCAGCTCACCGGGACAGGTTGGCACAGATACGCAGTATTTT.

The chain employs TRBV28 and TRBJ2-1; TRBD2 is a possible D gene (6 bases). The CDR3 is made up of 12 amino acids. Germline CDR1 MDHEN, CDR2 SYDVKM. Trimming left V 2 bases short and J 10 bases short, with 9 bases between. CDR3 region: CASSLRGGEQFF. CDR3 sequence (DNA): TGTGCCAGCAGTTTAAGGGGAGGCGAGCAGTTCTTC.

This sequence joins TRBV2 and TRBJ2-5, with 8 bases that match TRBD2. V lost 9 bases and J lost 3; bases outside the gene matches: 6. The CDR3 consists of 13 residues. Germline V CDR1 and CDR2: SNHLY, FYNNEI. This CDR3 is CASGTSLEETQYF. CDR3 sequence (DNA): TGTGCCAGTGGGACTAGTTTGGAAGAGACCCAGTACTTC.

The chain couples TRBV7-9 to TRBJ2-1; D remains unclear. CDR3 length: 15 residues. The germline CDR1 and CDR2 sequences are SEHNR and FQNEAQ (reference sequence). V gave up 3 bases and J gave up 0 bases, with 9 bases separating them. CDR3 region: CASSFRSLSYNEQFF. DNA for the CDR3: TGTGCCAGCAGCTTTAGGAGCCTCTCCTACAATGAGCAGTTCTTC.

The chain joins TRBV28 to TRBJ1-1, with 8 bases lining up with TRBD1. Germline CDR1 and CDR2: MDHEN and SYDVKM. V lost 5 bases to trimming and J lost 0 bases; unmatched junction nucleotides: 8. The CDR3 is made up of 16 amino acids. CDR3 in amino acids: CASSIPGGGMNTEAFF. DNA of the CDR3: TGTGCCAGCAGTATTCCAGGGGGCGGAATGAACACTGAAGCTTTCTTT.

This chain joins TRBV9 and TRBJ1-2, with TRBD1 matching 7 bases. Germline CDR1 reads SGDLS; CDR2 reads YYNGEE. V trimming: 2 bases; J trimming: 7 bases; junction bases outside the gene matches: 11. This CDR3 region has 15 residues. CDR3 residues: CASSVTTGDSLGYTF. Written as DNA, the CDR3 is TGTGCCAGCAGCGTTACAACAGGGGACTCTCTTGGCTACACCTTC.

This chain's CDR3 is CASSVQISNQPQHF. DNA of the CDR3: TGTGCCAGCAGTGTACAGATTAGCAATCAGCCCCAGCATTTT. J is TRBJ1-5 and V is TRBV2, with D unresolved. This CDR3 spans 14 amino acids. CDR1 and CDR2 (germline): SNHLY, FYNNEI. The germline V and J ends were trimmed by 4 bases and 0 bases, with 7 bases remaining between them.

Details on this clone: This sample also contains other DNA sequences that code for the same CDR3. The rearrangement uses TRBV5-1 and TRBJ1-5; TRBD1 aligns across 7 bases. J lost 2 bases, V lost 5 bases, and 7 bases had no gene match. CDR3 size: 15 residues. Germline loops: CDR1 SGHRS, CDR2 YFSETQ. The CDR3 region is CASSLTGVGNQPQHF. CDR3 DNA: TGCGCCAGCAGTTTAACAGGGGTAGGCAATCAGCCCCAGCATTTT.

V and J are TRBV9 and TRBJ2-2; 9 positions agree with TRBD1. This CDR3 spans 17 amino acids. The germline gives CDR1 SGDLS, CDR2 YYNGEE. With V trimmed by 4 bases and J by 9 bases, 16 bases remained unmatched. The CDR3 nucleotides are TGTGCCAGCAGCCACCCGGGACAGGGCGCAACGGTCCGGGAGCTGTTTTTT. Amino acid sequence: CASSHPGQGATVRELFF.

The rearrangement joins TRBV11-2 to TRBJ2-3; 8 bases fit TRBD2. Trimming at V came to 5 bases and at J to 4 bases, leaving 5 bases not matched to a gene. The CDR3 loop spans 14 amino acids. Germline CDR1 reads SGHAT; CDR2 reads FQNNGV. CDR3 protein: CASSRGGLPDTQYF. CDR3 nucleotide sequence: TGTGCCAGCAGCCGGGGGGGGTTGCCAGATACGCAGTATTTT.

This sequence joins TRBV6-7 and TRBJ2-3, with 9 bases lining up with TRBD2. TRBV6-7 is identified as an open reading frame with a role that is uncertain. CDR3 size: 15 residues. V was clipped by 4 bases and J by 5 bases; unmatched bases: 7. The CDR3 region has the DNA TGTGCCAGCAGTTGCCGAAGCGGGAGGAGAGATACGCAGTATTTT. Translating gives CASSCRSGRRDTQYF.

The chain combines TRBV6-6 with TRBJ1-5; possibly TRBD1 for D (5 bases). This CDR3 contains 16 residues. V was pared by 0 bases and J by 0 bases, with 9 bases between. CDR1 and CDR2 from the germline V gene are MNHNY and SVGAGI (reference sequence). DNA of the CDR3: TGTGCCAGCAGTTACTCGGGGCAGGATAGCAATCAGCCCCAGCATTTT. Translated, it gives CASSYSGQDSNQPQHF.

V is TRBV27 and J is TRBJ1-2, with 8 bases lining up with TRBD1. Trimming at V came to 4 bases and at J to 5 bases, leaving 9 bases not matched to a gene. Germline V gene lookup returns CDR1 MNHEY and CDR2 SMNVEV (reference sequence). This CDR3 is 15 amino acids long. The CDR3 sequence: CASSSPRTGSYGYTF. The CDR3 DNA sequence: TGTGCCAGCAGTTCCCCCCGGACAGGGAGTTATGGCTACACCTTC.